What follows are 24 T cell receptor beta chains derived from one specimen sequenced in a study of cytomegalovirus exposure and HLA in healthy donors. A multiplex PCR was run with 60 Vbeta primers and 13 Jbeta primers. Using immunoSEQ multiplex PCR, the repertoire was profiled, and TCRdb retains in-frame clones only, with some absent. The table includes 140,000 to 150,000 clones, approximately 80% detected once. Sequencing input: PBMCs. Source of these receptors: a man aged 40-50 years in good health and CMV-seronegative.

This chain joins TRBV9 and TRBJ2-3; TRBD2 matches at 15 bases. Looked up from germline, CDR1 is SGDLS and CDR2 is YYNGEE. CDR3 length: 15 residues. J gave up 8 bases and V 3 bases, and 4 bases lay outside the gene matches. CDR3 DNA sequence: TGTGCCAGCAGCGGGACTAGCGGGGGGGCCGGTACGCAGTATTTT. It yields the protein CASSGTSGGAGTQYF.

V and J are TRBV10-3 and TRBJ2-5; 14 bases align to TRBD2. The CDR3 has 16 residues. V was pared by 8 bases and J by 3 bases, with 8 bases of the junction left unmatched. Germline V CDR1 and CDR2: ENHRY, SYGVKD. In DNA form, the CDR3 reads TGTGCCATCTCCGGGACTAGCGGGAGCGGGAAAGAGACCCAGTACTTC. Translation: CAISGTSGSGKETQYF.

V gene TRBV4-3 combines with J gene TRBJ1-6; 7 nucleotides match TRBD1. Unmatched junction bases numbered 8, after V lost 0 bases and J lost 6 bases. This CDR3 region has 17 residues. Germline loops: CDR1 LGHNA, CDR2 YSLEER. CDR3 DNA: TGCGCCAGCAGCCAAGAAAGAGGGGGACAGATTAATTCACCCCTCCACTTT. Translated, it gives CASSQERGGQINSPLHF.

The chain recombines TRBV14 with TRBJ2-2; D remains unclear. The germline gives CDR1 SGHDN, CDR2 FVKESK. This CDR3 is built from 15 residues. Trimming removed 4 bases from V and 3 bases from J, with 12 bases in between. CDR3 sequence (DNA): TGTGCCAGCAGCCCCCGGCTAGATTACACCGGGGAGCTGTTTTTT. It codes for CASSPRLDYTGELFF.

This clone showed up just a few times. The V gene is TRBV5-1, the J gene TRBJ1-1, with 8 bases that match TRBD1. Germline loops: CDR1 SGHRS, CDR2 YFSETQ. After removal of 7 bases from V and 0 bases from J, the junction contained 5 bases not matched to a gene. There are 14 residues in the CDR3. The CDR3 DNA is TGCGCCAGCTCCGGACAGGGAGTGAACACTGAAGCTTTCTTT. It encodes CASSGQGVNTEAFF.

The chain is built from TRBV27 and TRBJ2-1, with 11 bases identical to TRBD2. CDR3 length: 16 residues. Trimming cost V 5 bases and J 10 bases; bases outside gene matches: 13. Germline V gene sequence: CDR1 MNHEY, CDR2 SMNVEV (reference sequence). CDR3 sequence: CASSIGLAGSSSEQFF. The CDR3 bases are TGTGCCAGCAGTATTGGACTAGCGGGTTCTTCTAGCGAGCAGTTCTTC.

This sequence joins TRBV28 and TRBJ1-1; TRBD1 might be the D (6 bases). Looked up from germline, CDR1 is MDHEN and CDR2 is SYDVKM. The V end was cut by 6 bases, the J end by 2 bases, with 16 bases between. The length of the CDR3 is 15 residues. For the CDR3, the DNA is TGTGCCAGCAGGGGAGGGGGGAACTTAAACACTGAAGCTTTCTTT. Translating it yields CASRGGGNLNTEAFF.

The genes are TRBV9 and TRBJ2-3; TRBD2 matches 14 bases. The ends lost 2 bases at V and 1 base at J; junction bases unmatched: 9. The germline V gene encodes CDR1 SGDLS and CDR2 YYNGEE. The CDR3 length is 19 residues. The CDR3 DNA follows: TGTGCCAGCAGCGTGGGGACTAGCGGGGGCCCATTCGGCACAGATACGCAGTATTTT. It specifies CASSVGTSGGPFGTDTQYF.

CDR3 in amino acids: CASSVGATDTQYF. DNA of the CDR3: TGTGCCAGCAGTGTTGGAGCCACAGATACGCAGTATTTT. This chain uses TRBV6-4 with TRBJ2-3; D is unresolved. Germline loops: CDR1 MRHNA, CDR2 SNTAGT. CDR3 length equals 13 residues. Trimming removed 4 bases from V and 2 bases from J, with 7 bases in between.

V gene TRBV28 combines with J gene TRBJ2-3; TRBD1 matches at 7 bases. The V segment lost 2 bases and the J segment 2 bases; nucleotides outside the gene matches: 7. CDR3 length: 16 residues. Germline lookup yields CDR1 MDHEN and CDR2 SYDVKM. The CDR3 is CASSLGSGQFTDTQYF. As DNA, the CDR3 is TGTGCCAGCAGTTTAGGGTCGGGACAGTTCACAGATACGCAGTATTTT.

The rearrangement links TRBV7-6 to TRBJ2-7; 10 bases agree with TRBD2. The CDR3 sequence is 16 residues long. The germline gives CDR1 SGHVS, CDR2 FNYEAQ. The junction had 10 bases not matched to a gene; V was cut back by 4 bases and J by 4 bases. CDR3 amino acids: CASSSYPAGGRYEQYF. The CDR3 DNA follows: TGTGCCAGCAGCTCATATCCAGCGGGGGGGAGATACGAGCAGTACTTC.

The rearrangement joins TRBV28 to TRBJ2-1; D unclear. The CDR3 is 12 residues long. The germline gives CDR1 MDHEN, CDR2 SYDVKM. Trimming shortened V by 2 bases and J by 8 bases, and 7 bases separated the two germline ends. The CDR3 DNA sequence: TGTGCCAGCAGTTTAGCTGGAGATGAGCAGTTCTTC. Translating it yields CASSLAGDEQFF.

J is TRBJ1-5 and V is TRBV28; TRBD1 might be the D (6 bases). The V and J ends lost 6 bases and 5 bases respectively, with 23 bases between them. Germline V gene lookup returns CDR1 MDHEN and CDR2 SYDVKM. The CDR3 consists of 17 residues. The CDR3 spells CASSIIWGLGADQPQHF. The CDR3 coding sequence is TGTGCCAGCAGCATAATCTGGGGGCTGGGCGCCGATCAGCCCCAGCATTTT.

The V call is TRBV2, the J call TRBJ2-3, with TRBD2 matching 10 bases. The CDR3 consists of 14 residues. The germline gives CDR1 SNHLY, CDR2 FYNNEI. The V and J ends lost 8 bases and 2 bases, in that order; junction bases with no gene match: 4. Here the CDR3 DNA reads TGTGCCAGCGCCGGACTAGCGGCCACAGATACGCAGTATTTT. It codes for CASAGLAATDTQYF.

This clone was seen a single time. The DNA for the CDR3 is TGTGCCAGCAGCTCGGGGGGAGGTTCTGGGGCCAACGTCCTGACTTTC. This translates into CASSSGGGSGANVLTF. The J gene is TRBJ2-6, the V gene TRBV7-9; the match to TRBD2 covers 7 bases. Trimming removed 4 bases from V and 1 base from J; junction bases left unmatched: 4. Germline V lookup: CDR1 SEHNR, CDR2 FQNEAQ (reference sequence). The CDR3 spans 16 residues.

This clone was seen only a few times. The chain's CDR3 is CSAGGNEQFF. In nucleotides, the CDR3 is TGCAGTGCAGGAGGCAATGAGCAGTTCTTC. V gene TRBV20-1 combines with J gene TRBJ2-1; D may be TRBD2 (5 bases). CDR3 length equals 10 residues. The V and J ends lost 6 bases and 6 bases respectively, with 6 bases between them. CDR1 DFQATT and CDR2 SNEGSKA come from the germline V gene (reference sequence).

The chain is built from TRBV28 and TRBJ1-1; D is possibly TRBD1 (6 bases). This CDR3 is built from 17 residues. Looked up from germline, CDR1 is MDHEN and CDR2 is SYDVKM. Trimming pared 2 bases from V and 7 bases from J, leaving 23 bases between. CDR3 bases: TGTGCCAGCAGTTTAGGGGTTGGGGGCCCAGTGTTTGATGAAGCTTTCTTT. Translation gives CASSLGVGGPVFDEAFF.

The chain recombines TRBV6-5 with TRBJ1-5, with D perhaps matching TRBD1 (5 bases). This CDR3 spans 15 amino acids. CDR1 and CDR2 (germline): MNHEY, SVGAGI. The ends were cut back, 0 bases at V and 6 bases at J, with 12 bases in the middle. CDR3 region: CASSYSASGGQPQHF. In DNA, the CDR3 is TGTGCCAGCAGTTACTCAGCTTCGGGGGGTCAGCCCCAGCATTTT.

The CDR3 region has the DNA TGTGCCAGCAGTTCCCGGGGGTGGGGAGAGACCCAGTACTTC. This codes for CASSSRGWGETQYF. The chain has TRBV28 and TRBJ2-5, with a tentative D call TRBD2 (6 bases). V shed 4 bases and J shed 4 bases, with 13 bases lying between them. The CDR3 is 14 residues long. The germline V gene encodes CDR1 MDHEN and CDR2 SYDVKM.

This clone was observed once. The gene calls are TRBV14 and TRBJ2-2, with TRBD1 identical over 7 bases. V lost 1 base to trimming and J lost 4 bases; unmatched junction nucleotides: 9. The CDR3 is 17 amino acids. In germline, CDR1 is SGHDN, CDR2 FVKESK. The CDR3 here is CASSQGPTGVFTGELFF. CDR3 sequence (DNA): TGTGCCAGCAGCCAAGGCCCCACAGGGGTATTCACCGGGGAGCTGTTTTTT.

The chain is built from TRBV7-8 and TRBJ1-2; no clear D gene. V lost 1 base, J lost 4 bases, and 13 bases lay in between. Germline V gene lookup returns CDR1 SGHVS and CDR2 FQNEAQ. The CDR3 runs to 15 residues. As DNA, the CDR3 is TGTGCCAGCAGCTTAGGGACTCTCCTATCCTATGGCTACACCTTC. It codes for CASSLGTLLSYGYTF.

The chain carries TRBV19 and TRBJ2-2; 11 positions agree with TRBD1. The junction had 10 bases not matched to a gene; V was cut back by 6 bases and J by 4 bases. CDR1 LNHDA and CDR2 SQIVND come from the germline V gene (reference sequence). The CDR3 is made up of 17 amino acids. CDR3 in DNA: TGTGCCAGTAGACCCCTCGGACAGGGGGCGGGCACCGGGGAGCTGTTTTTT. It specifies CASRPLGQGAGTGELFF.

This chain links TRBV19 with TRBJ1-5; D remains unclear. The germline gives CDR1 LNHDA, CDR2 SQIVND (reference sequence). With 10 bases removed from V and 2 bases from J, the gap between germline ends came to 18 bases. There are 15 residues in the CDR3. The CDR3 nucleotides read TGTGCCACCGAACCGGGGTACTATGGCAATCAGCCCCAGCATTTT. Protein: CATEPGYYGNQPQHF.

Concerning this clone: Other DNA sequences in the same sample also yield this CDR3. The CDR3 protein is CASSADREETQYF. The CDR3 DNA reads TGTGCCAGTAGTGCAGACAGAGAAGAGACCCAGTACTTC. This chain joins TRBV19 and TRBJ2-5; D possibly corresponds to TRBD1 (5 bases). Trimming stripped 5 bases from V and 3 bases from J, with 10 bases between. This CDR3 contains 13 residues. Germline V gives CDR1 LNHDA, CDR2 SQIVND (reference sequence).